This T cell receptor beta chain was found in a study of blood T cell repertoires in COVID-19. About the study: Some COVID-19 samples were acute and others convalescent; all came from the United States, Italy and Spain. From T cells, B-cell-depleted T cells, or PBMCs came the material, which was cDNA or gDNA.

Germline V CDR1 and CDR2: MGHDK, SYGVNS. The CDR3 loop spans 12 amino acids. Source study methods: Amplification from reference gene primers served as the basis for estimated nucleated cell counts. Data came from immunoSEQ multiplex PCR; TCRdb stores just in-frame clones and leaves some out. V, J and clone size were drawn from that table, and D and trimming were deduced from the DNA. The sample consists of hundreds of thousands of clones, about 80% of them appearing once. The specimen sequenced was peripheral blood. The rearrangement uses TRBV25-1 and TRBJ1-2; the D gene is possibly TRBD1 (6 bases). This TCR came from a man older than 75 with acute or convalescent COVID-19. CDR3 DNA: TGTGCGACGACAGGAACTAACTATGGCTACACCTTC. It yields the protein CATTGTNYGYTF.